This T cell receptor (beta chain) was recovered during a study of T cell responses to AZD1222 COVID-19 vaccine. Across the study: Second-dose intervals of approximately 4 or approximately 12 weeks were pooled.

Assay used: immunoSEQ multiplex PCR; TCRdb lists only in-frame clones, some missing. The table lists more than 95,000 clones, 90% of them singletons. Comment on this clone: Its antigen is still unknown.

Study results and caveats: The peak T cell response came first, and repertoires were sampled only after it.

This TCR was sampled from an adult in good health. Source: peripheral blood, taken on day 0 of AZD1222 vaccination.

For the CDR3, the DNA is TGTGCCAGCACCCGCCTGGACAGGGGACGTCTTGAAGCTTTCTTT. Its translation: CASTRLDRGRLEAFF. The chain couples TRBV6-5 to TRBJ1-1; 9 bases are a match to TRBD1. This CDR3 comprises 15 residues. CDR1 is MNHEY, CDR2 SVGAGI, per germline. J lost 7 bases, V lost 7 bases, and 13 bases had no gene match.